This T cell receptor (beta chain) was recorded in a study of blood T cells in healthy people across ages. Study-level results: Unsorted PBMC material precluded a definitive naive versus antigen-experienced comparison.

A second PCR, run for roughly 7 to 12 cycles, used a sample-barcoded 5' primer plus a J-beta primer mix. TCRdb fed the 5' RACE reads into MiXCR, producing one record per CDR3 protein. Of approximately 690,000 distinct CDR3 sequences in the sample, 58% are singletons; the top ten hold over 30%. Note on this clonotype: Its specificity is unknown.

V shed 7 bases and J shed 2 bases, with 20 bases lying between them. In germline, CDR1 is MNHNS, CDR2 SASEGT. The length of the CDR3 is 16 residues. The receptor was isolated from a man aged 55 to 69 in good health. V and J are TRBV6-1 and TRBJ1-2, with a tentative D call TRBD1 (5 bases). The specimen sequenced was blood. The CDR3 nucleotides are TGTGCCAGCATTCGGATAGGGGACCCTAGGAACTATGGCTACACCTTC. It translates to CASIRIGDPRNYGYTF.